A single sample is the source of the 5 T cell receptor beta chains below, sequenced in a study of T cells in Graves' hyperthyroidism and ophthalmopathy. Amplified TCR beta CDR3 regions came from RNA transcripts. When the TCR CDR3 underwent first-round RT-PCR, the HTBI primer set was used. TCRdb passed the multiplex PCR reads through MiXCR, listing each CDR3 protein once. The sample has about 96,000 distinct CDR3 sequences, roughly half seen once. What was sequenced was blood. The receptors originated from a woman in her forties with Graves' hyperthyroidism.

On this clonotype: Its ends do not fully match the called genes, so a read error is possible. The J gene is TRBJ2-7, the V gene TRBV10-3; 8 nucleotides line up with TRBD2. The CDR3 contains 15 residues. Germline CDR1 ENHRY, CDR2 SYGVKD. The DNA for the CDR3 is TGTGTCATCGGGCAAGCGGGAGCCCACTCCTACGAGCAGTACTTC. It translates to CVIGQAGAHSYEQYF.

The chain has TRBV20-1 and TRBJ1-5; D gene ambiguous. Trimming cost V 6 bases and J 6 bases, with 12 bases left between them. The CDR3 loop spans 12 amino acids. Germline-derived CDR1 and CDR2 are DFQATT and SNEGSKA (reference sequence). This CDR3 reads CSAVEVFQPQHF. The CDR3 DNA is TGCAGTGCCGTAGAGGTTTTTCAGCCCCAGCATTTT.

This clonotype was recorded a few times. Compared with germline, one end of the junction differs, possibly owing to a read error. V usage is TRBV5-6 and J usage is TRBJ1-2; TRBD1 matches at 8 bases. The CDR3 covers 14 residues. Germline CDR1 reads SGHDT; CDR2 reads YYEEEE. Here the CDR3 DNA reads TGTGCTAGCAGCCCGGGGACAGGCCCGACGCGCTACACCTTC. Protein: CASSPGTGPTRYTF.

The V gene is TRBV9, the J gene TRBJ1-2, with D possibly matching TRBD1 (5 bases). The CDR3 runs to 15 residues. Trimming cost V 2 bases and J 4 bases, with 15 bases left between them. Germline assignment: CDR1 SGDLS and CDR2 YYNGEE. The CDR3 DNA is TGTGCCAGCAGCGTGGGACCTACCTGGGGCTATGGCTACACCTTC. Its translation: CASSVGPTWGYGYTF.

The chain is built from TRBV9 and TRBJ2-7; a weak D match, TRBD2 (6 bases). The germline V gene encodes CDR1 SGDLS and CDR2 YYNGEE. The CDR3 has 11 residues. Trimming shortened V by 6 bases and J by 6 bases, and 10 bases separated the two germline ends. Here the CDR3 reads CASTRGSEQYF. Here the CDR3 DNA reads TGTGCCAGCACCCGGGGGAGCGAGCAGTACTTC. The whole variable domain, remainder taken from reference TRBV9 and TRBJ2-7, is DSGVTQTPKHLITATGQRVTLRCSPRSGDLSVYWYQQSLDQGLQFLIQYYNGEERAKGNILERFSAQQFPDLHSELNLSSLELGDSALYFCASTRGSEQYFGPGTRLTVT.